A single sample is the source of the 18 T cell receptor beta chains below, sequenced in a study of blood T cell repertoires in COVID-19 (dated by TCRdb to 2020 to 2021). The receptor library was made with the immunoSEQ multiplex PCR assay. As stored in TCRdb, this immuneACCESS dataset retains in-frame rearrangements with V and J assigned. A fraction of the clones does not appear; measured against another copy, unresolved V genes explain less than half of the discrepancy, and the remainder lacks a known reason. Recorded for this sample are 250,000 or so clones; roughly 80% of them occurred a single time. Of the sample, approximately 4% is held by the ten largest clones. Specimen: PBMCs or T cells enriched from blood (not recorded which). Every receptor here comes from a woman aged 40 to 50 who had been exposed to COVID-19.

This clone appeared a few times. The J gene is TRBJ1-6, the V gene TRBV6-6; the D is unclear. V dropped 11 bases and J dropped 5 bases, with 13 bases sitting between them. CDR1 and CDR2 from the germline V gene are MNHNY and SVGAGI (reference sequence). This CDR3 has 13 amino acids. The DNA for the CDR3 is TGTGCCTCCTGTTCCTCTCATAATTCACCCCTCCACTTT. The encoded protein is CASCSSHNSPLHF.

The chain carries TRBV4-2 and TRBJ2-7, with TRBD2 as a possible D gene (6 bases). CDR3 length equals 14 residues. The germline gives CDR1 LGHNA, CDR2 YNFKEQ. Between the trimmed V and J ends, which lost 0 bases and 4 bases, there was a span of 10 bases. The CDR3 loop reads CASSQDIAVYEQYF. For the CDR3, the DNA is TGTGCCAGCAGCCAAGATATAGCGGTATACGAGCAGTACTTC.

The CDR3 coding sequence is TGTGCCAGTAGTATAAACAGGGACAATGAGCAGTTCTTC. It yields the protein CASSINRDNEQFF. V and J are TRBV19 and TRBJ2-1; D perhaps matches TRBD1 (6 bases). With 2 bases removed from V and 5 bases from J, the gap between germline ends came to 7 bases. The V gene's germline CDR1 is LNHDA and CDR2 SQIVND (reference sequence). This CDR3 has 13 amino acids.

V is TRBV2 and J is TRBJ2-7, with 10 bases lining up with TRBD2. Germline V gene lookup returns CDR1 SNHLY and CDR2 FYNNEI. The V gene end was trimmed by 7 bases and the J gene end by 5 bases; junction bases not matched to a gene: 8. This CDR3 has 14 residues. For the CDR3, the DNA is TGTGCCAGCACCGAAAGGGGACTAGCGAACGAGCAGTACTTC. Amino acid sequence: CASTERGLANEQYF.

The chain employs TRBV7-2 and TRBJ2-1, with 9 bases matching TRBD1. V lost 5 bases and J lost 5; bases outside the gene matches: 7. Germline V gene lookup returns CDR1 SGHTA and CDR2 FQGNSA. CDR3 length: 15 residues. The CDR3 protein is CASSTGTGFHNEQFF. In DNA, the CDR3 is TGTGCCAGCAGCACCGGGACAGGGTTTCACAATGAGCAGTTCTTC.

This rearrangement joins TRBV28 to TRBJ1-5; D gene uncertain. Germline values: CDR1 MDHEN, CDR2 SYDVKM. The V end lost 3 bases, the J end lost 4 bases, and 10 bases lay between the germline ends. The CDR3 length is 14 residues. CDR3 in amino acids: CASSFVGVNQPQHF. The CDR3 DNA sequence: TGTGCCAGCAGTTTTGTCGGGGTAAATCAGCCCCAGCATTTT.

This clone was recorded a few times. The J gene is TRBJ1-2, the V gene TRBV9; possibly TRBD1 for D (5 bases). Germline V gene lookup returns CDR1 SGDLS and CDR2 YYNGEE. The ends were cut back, 1 base at V and 6 bases at J, with 13 bases in the middle. The CDR3 sequence is 14 residues long. The CDR3 region has the DNA TGTGCCAGCAGCGTACTCGGGGGATCGCATGGCTACACCTTC. This encodes CASSVLGGSHGYTF. Full variable domain (missing parts from reference TRBV9 and TRBJ1-2): DSGVTQTPKHLITATGQRVTLRCSPRSGDLSVYWYQQSLDQGLQFLIQYYNGEERAKGNILERFSAQQFPDLHSELNLSSLELGDSALYFCASSVLGGSHGYTFGSGTRLTVV.

The rearrangement links TRBV30 to TRBJ2-1; D remains unclear. Looked up from germline, CDR1 is GTSNPN and CDR2 is SVGIG (reference sequence). The CDR3 contains 13 residues. Trimming took off 2 bases at V and 10 bases at J, with 15 bases between the two ends. The CDR3 region has the DNA TGTGCCTGGAGTAGTCTGCTAGATGGCGAGCAGTTCTTC. It codes for CAWSSLLDGEQFF.

The chain employs TRBV7-2 and TRBJ2-7; a weak D match, TRBD2 (6 bases). V was shortened by 1 base and J by 0 bases, with 10 bases between the two germline ends. The germline CDR1 and CDR2 sequences are SGHTA and FQGNSA. The CDR3 loop spans 15 amino acids. This chain's CDR3 is CASSLGATSSYEQYF. The CDR3 coding sequence is TGTGCCAGCAGCTTAGGTGCGACTAGCTCCTACGAGCAGTACTTC. Full variable domain (rest looked up from reference TRBV7-2 and TRBJ2-7): GAGVSQSPSNKVTEKGKDVELRCDPISGHTALYWYRQSLGQGLEFLIYFQGNSAPDKSGLPSDRFSAERTGGSVSTLTIQRTQQEDSAVYLCASSLGATSSYEQYFGPGTRLTVT.

The chain has TRBV18 and TRBJ2-3; 12 bases map to TRBD2. V lost 3 bases, J lost 0 bases, and 4 bases stayed unmatched. This CDR3 is built from 17 residues. Per the germline V gene, CDR1 is KGHSH and CDR2 is LQKENI. This CDR3 reads CASSPLAGGSSTDTQYF. CDR3 bases: TGTGCCAGCTCACCCCTAGCGGGGGGGTCTAGCACAGATACGCAGTATTTT.

This clone has just a few counts. V and J are TRBV12-3 or TRBV12-4 and TRBJ1-2; 12 nucleotides align to TRBD1. CDR3 size: 13 residues. Trimming at V came to 8 bases and at J to 8 bases, leaving 6 bases not matched to a gene. The CDR3 region has the DNA TGTGCCAGCTGGGACAGGGGGCTGGGGGGCTACACCTTC. Protein sequence: CASWDRGLGGYTF.

The chain is built from TRBV11-2 and TRBJ1-4; D possibly corresponds to TRBD1 (5 bases). Trimming left V 2 bases short and J 7 bases short, with 17 bases between. The CDR3 length is 16 residues. CDR1 is SGHAT and CDR2 is FQNNGV in the germline V gene. The CDR3, as DNA: TGTGCCAGCAGCTTACGTGTCCCAGGGTCTGGTGAAAAACTGTTTTTT. Encoded protein: CASSLRVPGSGEKLFF.

V is TRBV9 and J is TRBJ1-1; unclear D gene. CDR1 and CDR2 from the germline V gene are SGDLS and YYNGEE. V was shortened by 3 bases and J by 6 bases, with 21 bases between the two germline ends. The CDR3 has 16 amino acids. In DNA, the CDR3 is TGTGCCAGCAGCGAGACACCCAGCAGGCGGGATTCTGAAGCTTTCTTT. This translates into CASSETPSRRDSEAFF.

A single count supports this clone. V usage is TRBV29-1 and J usage is TRBJ1-2; a weak D match, TRBD1 (5 bases). In germline, CDR1 is SQVTM, CDR2 ANQGSEA. V lost 7 bases, J lost 8 bases, and 20 bases lay in between. The CDR3 is 13 amino acids. CDR3: CSAPRMGQWGYTF. CDR3 nucleotide sequence: TGCAGCGCCCCAAGAATGGGGCAGTGGGGCTACACCTTC.

The rearrangement links TRBV5-1 to TRBJ2-2; no firm D call. The CDR3 runs to 14 residues. Between the trimmed V and J ends, which lost 4 bases and 3 bases, there was a span of 10 bases. Germline CDR1 reads SGHRS; CDR2 reads YFSETQ. For the CDR3, the DNA is TGCGCCAGCAGCCTTAACACCTACACCGGGGAGCTGTTTTTT. It yields the protein CASSLNTYTGELFF.

The chain uses TRBV7-2 and TRBJ2-7, with 7 bases lining up with TRBD1. The CDR3 covers 14 residues. The junction had 8 bases not matched to a gene; V was cut back by 5 bases and J by 4 bases. The germline CDR1 and CDR2 sequences are SGHTA and FQGNSA. DNA for the CDR3: TGTGCCAGCAGCAGCGGTGGGACAGCTTACGAGCAGTACTTC. Residues: CASSSGGTAYEQYF.

There are a few counts of this clone. V usage is TRBV18 and J usage is TRBJ2-4, with 7 bases lining up with TRBD2. The CDR3 extends over 17 amino acids. With 1 base clipped from V and 0 bases from J, the junction kept 6 bases outside the gene matches. Germline CDR1 and CDR2: KGHSH and LQKENI. DNA for the CDR3: TGTGCCAGCTCACCACGGGGGGGAGAGCTAGCCAAAAACATTCAGTACTTC. Protein product: CASSPRGGELAKNIQYF.

The chain combines TRBV7-8 with TRBJ1-1, with TRBD1 as a possible D gene (5 bases). CDR1 and CDR2 (germline): SGHVS, FQNEAQ. The CDR3 is 14 amino acids. V dropped 4 bases and J dropped 1 base, with 10 bases sitting between them. CDR3 nucleotide sequence: TGTGCCAGCAGCTGGGGGGGAGGGAACACTGAAGCTTTCTTT. This translates into CASSWGGGNTEAFF.